A single sample gave rise to the 5 T cell receptor beta chains below, sequenced in a study of memory CD4+ T cells and cytomegalovirus serostatus. This table comes from immunoSEQ multiplex PCR, and its TCRdb copy is limited to in-frame clones, with some not included. The data contain about 61,000 clones, 82% of them singletons. Single viable CD3+CD4+CD8-CD45RO+ cells were sorted as the memory CD4+ T cells. The sample comprised memory CD4+ T cells from blood. These receptors all come from an adult in good health and CMV-seronegative.

The gene calls are TRBV5-1 and TRBJ2-7, with D maybe TRBD2 (5 bases). Germline values: CDR1 SGHRS, CDR2 YFSETQ. Between the trimmed V and J ends, which lost 4 bases and 0 bases, there was a span of 5 bases. The CDR3 runs 12 residues. The CDR3 reads CASSLASYEQYF. CDR3 bases: TGCGCCAGCAGCCTAGCCTCCTACGAGCAGTACTTC.

V and J are TRBV7-9 and TRBJ1-1; maybe TRBD1 (6 bases). The germline V gene encodes CDR1 SEHNR and CDR2 FQNEAQ (reference sequence). Trimming cost V 5 bases and J 1 base, with 20 bases left between them. The CDR3 extends over 17 amino acids. CDR3 residues: CASSTRGAMGPNTEAFF. DNA of the CDR3: TGTGCCAGCAGCACGAGGGGGGCGATGGGTCCGAACACTGAAGCTTTCTTT. The full variable domain, completed using reference TRBV7-9 and TRBJ1-1, is DTGVSQNPRHKITKRGQNVTFRCDPISEHNRLYWYRQTLGQGPEFLTYFQNEAQLEKSRLLSDRFSAERPKGSFSTLEIQRTEQGDSAMYLCASSTRGAMGPNTEAFFGQGTRLTVV.

This chain connects TRBV2 to TRBJ2-7; D gene ambiguous. CDR3 length: 13 residues. From germline, CDR1 is SNHLY and CDR2 FYNNEI. With 6 bases removed from V and 6 bases from J, the gap between germline ends came to 15 bases. CDR3 sequence: CASSFYGPGEQYF. The DNA of the CDR3 is TGTGCCAGCAGCTTCTATGGTCCAGGCGAGCAGTACTTC.

V is TRBV27 and J is TRBJ2-5, with D perhaps TRBD1 or TRBD2 (5 bases each). Deletions cut 6 bases from V and 1 base from J, with 15 bases between. The CDR3 spans 15 residues. The germline CDR1 and CDR2 sequences are MNHEY and SMNVEV (reference sequence). The CDR3 loop reads CASRHGTLGQETQYF. The CDR3 region has the DNA TGTGCCAGCAGGCATGGGACCCTGGGCCAAGAGACCCAGTACTTC.

The chain carries TRBV27 and TRBJ1-6; unclear D gene. This CDR3 is 14 amino acids long. V was shortened by 4 bases and J by 0 bases, with 4 bases between the two germline ends. Per the germline V gene, CDR1 is MNHEY and CDR2 is SMNVEV (reference sequence). This chain's CDR3 is CASSSGSYNSPLHF. In DNA form, the CDR3 reads TGTGCCAGCAGTTCGGGCTCCTATAATTCACCCCTCCACTTT.